The 26 T cell receptor beta chains given below trace back to one sample, sequenced in a study of shared clonotypes between healthy human individuals. Naive CD8 cells lacked CD45RO and underwent positive selection for CCR7, leaving out terminally differentiated effector memory CD45RA+ cells. Data came from immunoSEQ multiplex PCR; TCRdb stores just in-frame clones and leaves some out. The table has around 600,000 clones, 95% seen once. Sequenced material: naive CD8+ T cells sorted from blood. Receptors were obtained from a woman aged 25 to 45 in good health.

V and J are TRBV27 and TRBJ2-1; 7 bases are a match to TRBD1. Per germline, CDR1 MNHEY and CDR2 SMNVEV (reference sequence). The CDR3 runs 16 residues. J was trimmed by 2 bases and V by 6 bases; bases with no gene match: 10. CDR3 sequence reads: CASSQNLGQPYNEQFF. For the CDR3, the DNA is TGTGCCAGCAGCCAAAATCTGGGACAGCCCTACAATGAGCAGTTCTTC.

In its sample, this clone was seen once. The V call is TRBV5-6, the J call TRBJ2-1; 8 nucleotides match TRBD2. CDR1 is SGHDT, CDR2 YYEEEE, per germline. V trimming: 1 base; J trimming: 4 bases; junction bases outside the gene matches: 7. The CDR3 covers 16 residues. CDR3 loop: CASSLFPGGSYNEQFF. CDR3 DNA: TGTGCCAGCAGCTTGTTTCCGGGAGGGTCTTACAATGAGCAGTTCTTC.

V and J are TRBV7-9 and TRBJ2-3; possibly TRBD2 for D (6 bases). This CDR3 has 15 residues. V lost 5 bases and J lost 0, with 12 bases in between. Germline assignment: CDR1 SEHNR and CDR2 FQNEAQ (reference sequence). CDR3 nucleotides: TGTGCCAGCAGCCCTACCGGGACTAGCACAGATACGCAGTATTTT. Protein: CASSPTGTSTDTQYF.

The CDR3, as DNA: TGTGCCAGCAGCCCCTCCCCGCAAGTGGGAGCCACCGGGGAGCTGTTTTTT. This gives the protein CASSPSPQVGATGELFF. The chain recombines TRBV11-2 with TRBJ2-2, with D maybe TRBD2 (5 bases). Trimming left V 5 bases short and J 4 bases short, with 20 bases between. The CDR3 is 17 residues long. The germline V gene has CDR1 SGHAT and CDR2 FQNNGV. The complete variable domain, with remaining parts taken from reference TRBV11-2 and TRBJ2-2, reads EAGVAQSPRYKIIEKRQSVAFWCNPISGHATLYWYQQILGQGPKLLIQFQNNGVVDDSQLPKDRFSAERLKGVDSTLKIQPAKLEDSAVYLCASSPSPQVGATGELFFGEGSRLTVL.

The J gene is TRBJ2-1, the V gene TRBV5-4; D is possibly TRBD1 or TRBD2 (6 bases each). Trimming pared 2 bases from V and 6 bases from J, leaving 9 bases between. CDR1 SGHNT and CDR2 YYREEE come from the germline V gene (reference sequence). This CDR3 has 13 residues. CDR3 in DNA: TGTGCCAGCAGCTTCGGAGGGGGCAATGAGCAGTTCTTC. It encodes CASSFGGGNEQFF.

J is TRBJ1-2 and V is TRBV27, with 7 bases fitting TRBD1. V was clipped by 5 bases and J by 5 bases; unmatched bases: 8. Germline CDR1 reads MNHEY; CDR2 reads SMNVEV (reference sequence). This CDR3 region has 14 residues. CDR3 sequence: CASSQVGTAYGYTF. CDR3 bases: TGTGCCAGCAGTCAAGTGGGGACAGCGTATGGCTACACCTTC.

A single count supports this clone. The chain carries TRBV7-9 and TRBJ1-1; D uncertain. Looked up from germline, CDR1 is SEHNR and CDR2 is FQNEAQ (reference sequence). Trimming removed 5 bases from V and 0 bases from J, with 13 bases in between. CDR3 size: 15 residues. CDR3 loop: CASSPSLPMNTEAFF. DNA of the CDR3: TGTGCCAGCAGCCCAAGTCTCCCAATGAACACTGAAGCTTTCTTT.

The V call is TRBV6-5, the J call TRBJ1-1; D remains unclear. Germline V CDR1 and CDR2: MNHEY, SVGAGI. V lost 0 bases and J lost 5, with 13 bases in between. The CDR3 contains 15 residues. The DNA of the CDR3 is TGTGCCAGCAGTTACTCTGAGGGCGCTGGTACTGAAGCTTTCTTT. Protein: CASSYSEGAGTEAFF.

The chain carries TRBV5-8 and TRBJ2-1; TRBD2 matches 7 bases. Germline CDR1 is SGHTS and CDR2 is YDEGEE. J lost 3 bases, V lost 3 bases, and 6 bases had no gene match. This CDR3 is 15 amino acids long. The CDR3 region is CASSSAGVGYNEQFF. The DNA for the CDR3 is TGTGCCAGCAGCTCCGCGGGAGTGGGCTACAATGAGCAGTTCTTC.

V usage is TRBV11-2 and J usage is TRBJ2-7; D uncertain. The CDR3 has 16 amino acids. V shed 5 bases and J shed 4 bases, with 21 bases lying between them. Germline V CDR1 and CDR2: SGHAT, FQNNGV. The CDR3 loop reads CASSTQLSDERYEQYF. The CDR3 DNA reads as TGTGCCAGCAGCACACAACTATCCGACGAAAGGTACGAGCAGTACTTC. Full variable domain (rest looked up from reference TRBV11-2 and TRBJ2-7): EAGVAQSPRYKIIEKRQSVAFWCNPISGHATLYWYQQILGQGPKLLIQFQNNGVVDDSQLPKDRFSAERLKGVDSTLKIQPAKLEDSAVYLCASSTQLSDERYEQYFGPGTRLTVT.

The chain links TRBV27 to TRBJ2-7, with D possibly being TRBD1 (6 bases). There are 16 residues in the CDR3. Trimming stripped 0 bases from V and 3 bases from J, with 15 bases between. The V gene's germline CDR1 is MNHEY and CDR2 SMNVEV (reference sequence). The DNA for the CDR3 is TGTGCCAGCAGTTTATCGGGGACACTATCAATCTACGAGCAGTACTTC. This encodes CASSLSGTLSIYEQYF.

This sequence joins TRBV6-5 and TRBJ2-1; D possibly corresponds to TRBD2 (6 bases). Germline lookup yields CDR1 MNHEY and CDR2 SVGAGI. The CDR3 runs to 13 residues. V lost 3 bases and J 8 bases, leaving 11 bases between the germline ends. CDR3 DNA sequence: TGTGCCAGCAGTTATGGGCGGGAATATGAGCAGTTCTTC. Its translation is CASSYGREYEQFF.

The J gene is TRBJ2-2, the V gene TRBV5-1; D is undetermined. Trimming pared 2 bases from V and 0 bases from J, leaving 8 bases between. Germline-derived CDR1 and CDR2 are SGHRS and YFSETQ. This CDR3 has 15 residues. For the CDR3, the DNA is TGCGCCAGCAGCTTAGAACAGCCGAACACCGGGGAGCTGTTTTTT. Its translation is CASSLEQPNTGELFF.

The rearrangement links TRBV7-8 to TRBJ2-7; TRBD2 might be the D (6 bases). The CDR3 covers 18 residues. V shed 5 bases and J shed 4 bases, with 27 bases lying between them. Germline V gives CDR1 SGHVS, CDR2 FQNEAQ. CDR3 region: CASSPSAGQRKPIYEQYF. The CDR3 region has the DNA TGTGCCAGCAGCCCTAGCGCGGGGCAGCGGAAGCCTATTTACGAGCAGTACTTC.

The genes are TRBV29-1 and TRBJ2-1, with TRBD2 matching 9 bases. The CDR3 has 15 amino acids. After removal of 4 bases from V and 7 bases from J, the junction contained 11 bases not matched to a gene. The germline gives CDR1 SQVTM, CDR2 ANQGSEA. The CDR3 DNA reads TGCAGCGTTGGAGGATCGGGACTAGCTGTGAATGAGCAGTTCTTC. This codes for CSVGGSGLAVNEQFF.

J is TRBJ2-7 and V is TRBV29-1; D may be TRBD1 (5 bases). The CDR3 runs 13 residues. Per germline, CDR1 SQVTM and CDR2 ANQGSEA. V was cut by 1 base and J by 1 base, with 8 bases left in between. For the CDR3, the DNA is TGCAGCGTTGAAGCCGACAGTTCCTACGAGCAGTACTTC. It yields the protein CSVEADSSYEQYF.

The chain joins TRBV7-9 to TRBJ1-2, with 10 nucleotides matching TRBD1. The V gene's germline CDR1 is SEHNR and CDR2 FQNEAQ (reference sequence). The ends lost 1 base at V and 5 bases at J; junction bases unmatched: 10. This CDR3 is 17 amino acids long. The CDR3: CASSLVGTGEGTYGYTF. CDR3 DNA sequence: TGTGCCAGCAGCTTAGTTGGGACAGGGGAGGGGACTTATGGCTACACCTTC.

This chain links TRBV2 with TRBJ2-7, with 9 bases matching TRBD1. Germline-derived CDR1 and CDR2 are SNHLY and FYNNEI. This CDR3 contains 13 residues. The trim removed 6 bases at V and 3 bases at J, leaving 3 bases unmatched. Here the CDR3 reads CASSLGQGYEQYF. The CDR3 region has the DNA TGTGCCAGCAGCCTGGGACAGGGCTACGAGCAGTACTTC.

The chain uses TRBV6-1 and TRBJ1-5; tentative D call: TRBD1 (6 bases). Germline CDR1 and CDR2: MNHNS and SASEGT. The CDR3 consists of 15 residues. The V end was cut by 6 bases, the J end by 9 bases, with 21 bases between. DNA of the CDR3: TGTGCCAGCAGATCCGGGGAAGGGAGGGGGTCGCCCCAGCATTTT. Translated: CASRSGEGRGSPQHF.

The sample holds one count of this clone. This chain connects TRBV5-1 to TRBJ2-7; D may be TRBD2 (5 bases). Germline-derived CDR1 and CDR2 are SGHRS and YFSETQ. The CDR3 contains 17 residues. V shed 3 bases and J shed 4 bases, with 23 bases lying between them. The CDR3 is CASSSDPRTELPYEQYF. The CDR3 region has the DNA TGCGCCAGCAGCTCCGACCCACGGACTGAATTGCCTTACGAGCAGTACTTC. Full variable domain (remainder filled in from reference TRBV5-1 and TRBJ2-7): KAGVTQTPRYLIKTRGQQVTLSCSPISGHRSVSWYQQTPGQGLQFLFEYFSETQRNKGNFPGRFSGRQFSNSRSEMNVSTLELGDSALYLCASSSDPRTELPYEQYFGPGTRLTVT.

The rearrangement links TRBV5-4 to TRBJ1-3; D remains ambiguous. Trimming shortened V by 2 bases and J by 0 bases, and 6 bases separated the two germline ends. This CDR3 region has 14 residues. Germline lookup yields CDR1 SGHNT and CDR2 YYREEE (reference sequence). This CDR3 is CASSFKGSGNTIYF. CDR3 bases: TGTGCCAGCAGCTTTAAGGGCTCTGGAAACACCATATATTTT.

This clone was observed a handful of times. The rearrangement links TRBV5-1 to TRBJ2-5; D remains ambiguous. The CDR3 contains 11 residues. V was trimmed by 2 bases and J by 5 bases, leaving 4 bases between them. CDR1 SGHRS and CDR2 YFSETQ come from the germline V gene. CDR3 protein: CASSFGETQYF. For the CDR3, the DNA is TGCGCCAGCAGCTTCGGGGAGACCCAGTACTTC.

V gene TRBV29-1 combines with J gene TRBJ1-2; no definite D call. The CDR3 covers 12 residues. Trimming removed 3 bases at V and 8 bases at J, with 13 bases between. The V gene's germline CDR1 is SQVTM and CDR2 ANQGSEA. In DNA form, the CDR3 reads TGCAGCGTTGAGTCCAGACTCCTCGGCTACACCTTC. This translates into CSVESRLLGYTF.

The rearrangement links TRBV29-1 to TRBJ2-1; 9 nucleotides align to TRBD2. Per the germline V gene, CDR1 is SQVTM and CDR2 is ANQGSEA. V was clipped by 0 bases and J by 6 bases; unmatched bases: 12. The CDR3 loop spans 17 amino acids. CDR3 amino acids: CSVEDRNTGLAANEQFF. The CDR3 DNA is TGCAGCGTTGAAGATCGGAATACGGGACTAGCAGCCAATGAGCAGTTCTTC.

The chain combines TRBV6-4 with TRBJ1-2; the D gene is possibly TRBD1 (6 bases). Trimming took 1 base from V and 5 from J, leaving 14 bases between them. Germline assignment: CDR1 MRHNA and CDR2 SNTAGT. This CDR3 is built from 15 residues. CDR3 amino acids: CASSDLGGGGYGYTF. As DNA, the CDR3 is TGTGCCAGCAGTGACTTAGGGGGGGGAGGGTATGGCTACACCTTC.

V usage is TRBV28 and J usage is TRBJ2-7, with D tentatively TRBD1 (7 bases). The CDR3 spans 14 residues. V shed 5 bases and J shed 1 base, with 12 bases lying between them. Germline-derived CDR1 and CDR2 are MDHEN and SYDVKM. The CDR3 DNA follows: TGTGCCAGCAGTCACAGGGGACTTTCCTACGAGCAGTACTTC. Its translation is CASSHRGLSYEQYF.